One sample yielded the 16 T cell receptor beta chains listed below, sequenced in a study of blood T cells in healthy people across ages. Using a J-beta primer mix together with a sample-barcoded 5' primer, a second PCR was run for 7 to 11 cycles. TCRdb called the 5' RACE reads again in MiXCR, with one record for every CDR3 protein. The sample contains roughly 700,000 distinct CDR3 sequences, 49% of which appear only once. Material for sequencing was blood. These receptors were obtained from a woman aged 55-69 years in good health.

This clonotype was recorded at least ten times. V and J are TRBV6-6 and TRBJ2-7; D not certain. Germline values: CDR1 MNHNY, CDR2 SVGAGI (reference sequence). V was cut by 4 bases and J by 3 bases, with 10 bases left in between. This CDR3 has 13 residues. The CDR3 loop reads CASSSGPIYEQYF. In nucleotides, the CDR3 is TGTGCCAGCAGTTCCGGGCCAATCTACGAGCAGTACTTC.

Of note for this clonotype: Germline and junction disagree at one end, which may indicate a read error. This sequence joins TRBV7-2 and TRBJ1-2; unclear D gene. Germline V CDR1 and CDR2: SGHTA, FQGNSA. The CDR3 consists of 15 residues. DNA of the CDR3: TGTGCCGGCAGCCTCGGAATCGGGAATTACTATGGCTACACCTTC. Translated, it gives CAGSLGIGNYYGYTF. Together with reference TRBV7-2 and TRBJ1-2, the CDR3 gives the full variable domain: GAGVSQSPSNKVTEKGKDVELRCDPISGHTALYWYRQSLGQGLEFLIYFQGNSAPDKSGLPSDRFSAERTGGSVSTLTIQRTQQEDSAVYLCAGSLGIGNYYGYTFGSGTRLTVV.

This rearrangement joins TRBV3-1 to TRBJ2-5; D is unclear. TRBJ2-7 explains the end of the DNA better; the J call may be wrong. This CDR3 is built from 14 residues. CDR1 and CDR2 (germline): LGHDT, YNNKEL (reference sequence). The CDR3 bases are TGTGCCAGCAGACAGACGACACGCTCCTACGAGCAGTACTTC. Translation gives CASRQTTRSYEQYF.

The chain links TRBV20-1 to TRBJ2-3; 12 bases agree with TRBD2. Germline loops: CDR1 DFQATT, CDR2 SNEGSKA (reference sequence). The J segment lost 0 bases and the V segment lost 6 bases, leaving 10 bases of the junction unmatched. The CDR3 sequence is 17 residues long. The CDR3 nucleotides are TGCAGTGCGGTTGGGACTAGCGGGCACCGGAGCACAGATACGCAGTATTTT. Residues: CSAVGTSGHRSTDTQYF.

This chain connects TRBV24-1 to TRBJ2-5, with D possibly called TRBD1 or TRBD2 (5 bases each). CDR1 KGHDR and CDR2 SFDVKD come from the germline V gene. The CDR3 consists of 15 residues. V was trimmed by 8 bases and J by 11 bases, leaving 26 bases between them. This CDR3 reads CATKTGLGGHNEQYF. The CDR3 nucleotides are TGTGCCACCAAAACTGGACTGGGCGGACACAATGAGCAGTACTTC.

V is TRBV4-3 and J is TRBJ1-2, with D unclear. With 5 bases removed from V and 8 bases from J, the gap between germline ends came to 12 bases. Germline V gene lookup returns CDR1 LGHNA and CDR2 YSLEER. This CDR3 region has 12 residues. As DNA, the CDR3 is TGCGCCAGCAGCGAGCAAGGTTTCGGCTACACCTTC. Its protein product is CASSEQGFGYTF.

This clonotype was recorded only once. The chain uses TRBV20-1 and TRBJ1-4, with D perhaps matching TRBD1 (5 bases). There are 15 residues in the CDR3. V gave up 4 bases and J gave up 8 bases, with 20 bases separating them. Germline V CDR1 and CDR2: DFQATT, SNEGSKA (reference sequence). The CDR3 sequence is CSATFGGSGTEKLFF. The CDR3 DNA reads as TGCAGTGCTACCTTCGGCGGGTCAGGGACCGAAAAACTGTTTTTT.

This clonotype was found a few times. The chain couples TRBV27 to TRBJ2-1; TRBD2 aligns across 11 bases. Germline V gives CDR1 MNHEY, CDR2 SMNVEV (reference sequence). V was clipped by 6 bases and J by 3 bases; unmatched bases: 10. The CDR3 totals 17 residues. Written as DNA, the CDR3 is TGTGCCAGCAGACCTACTAGCGGGAGTTTTCACTACAATGAGCAGTTCTTC. Translating it yields CASRPTSGSFHYNEQFF.

A few counts support this clonotype. This chain uses TRBV7-3 with TRBJ2-7; the match to TRBD2 covers 8 bases. Germline trimming cut 6 bases from V and 0 bases from J; bases unmatched to any gene: 7. CDR3 size: 15 residues. The germline CDR1 and CDR2 sequences are SGHTA and FQGTGA. This CDR3 is CASSPLAGTSYEQYF. In nucleotides, the CDR3 is TGTGCCAGCAGTCCTTTAGCGGGGACCTCCTACGAGCAGTACTTC.

The genes are TRBV6-1 and TRBJ1-5, with a weak D call TRBD1 (6 bases). The CDR3 loop spans 13 amino acids. V was clipped by 7 bases and J by 7 bases, with 14 bases between them. CDR1 is MNHNS and CDR2 is SASEGT in the germline V gene. CDR3 in DNA: TGTGCCAGCACCTTGAAGAGGGGGCAGCCCCAGCATTTT. Translated: CASTLKRGQPQHF.

This clonotype has a handful of counts. The chain carries TRBV5-1 and TRBJ2-7; the match to TRBD2 covers 9 bases. V lost 2 bases, J lost 1 base, and 1 base stayed unmatched. Germline assignment: CDR1 SGHRS and CDR2 YFSETQ. The CDR3 has 14 amino acids. CDR3 loop: CASSLGLASYEQYF. In nucleotides, the CDR3 is TGCGCCAGCAGCTTAGGACTAGCGTCCTACGAGCAGTACTTC.

V is TRBV28 and J is TRBJ2-7; D could derive from TRBD1 or TRBD2 (5 bases each). This CDR3 is built from 13 residues. V shed 1 base and J shed 6 bases, with 10 bases lying between them. In germline, CDR1 is MDHEN, CDR2 SYDVKM. CDR3 sequence: CASSLLAGSEQYF. The CDR3, as DNA: TGTGCCAGCAGTTTATTGGCAGGGAGCGAGCAGTACTTC.

As DNA, the CDR3 is TGCAGCGTTACCGCCTTAGCGGGAGGCCCACAACCCTCAGATACGCAGTATTTT. Translating it yields CSVTALAGGPQPSDTQYF. This sequence joins TRBV29-1 and TRBJ2-3, with TRBD2 matching over 10 bases. The trim removed 5 bases at V and 4 bases at J, leaving 18 bases unmatched. CDR1 and CDR2 (germline): SQVTM, ANQGSEA. CDR3 length: 18 residues.

V gene TRBV10-3 combines with J gene TRBJ2-3; D perhaps matches TRBD2 (5 bases). This CDR3 is 14 amino acids long. The V gene's germline CDR1 is ENHRY and CDR2 SYGVKD. V was clipped by 5 bases and J by 2 bases, with 11 bases between them. The CDR3 DNA follows: TGTGCCATCAGTTTTGGACTGCACACAGATACGCAGTATTTT. This codes for CAISFGLHTDTQYF.

This clonotype was recorded at least ten times. Being one base from a much bigger clone, this may be a read error. V is TRBV29-1 and J is TRBJ2-7; 8 bases are a match to TRBD1. The J segment lost 5 bases and the V segment lost 7 bases, leaving 4 bases of the junction unmatched. Per germline, CDR1 SQVTM and CDR2 ANQGSEA. This CDR3 is 11 amino acids long. The CDR3 loop reads CSGQTGDEQYF. In DNA form, the CDR3 reads TGCAGCGGCCAGACAGGGGACGAGCAGTACTTC.

This clonotype was seen ten or more times. Being one base from a much bigger clone, this may be a read error. The chain couples TRBV20-1 to TRBJ2-1; either TRBD1 or TRBD2 may supply D (5 bases each). Germline V gives CDR1 DFQATT, CDR2 SNEGSKA (reference sequence). V dropped 5 bases and J dropped 2 bases, with 13 bases sitting between them. This CDR3 region has 14 residues. CDR3 DNA sequence: TGCAGTGCTCCTCAACGAGGGGCCTACAATGAGCAGTTCTTC. It yields the protein CSAPQRGAYNEQFF.